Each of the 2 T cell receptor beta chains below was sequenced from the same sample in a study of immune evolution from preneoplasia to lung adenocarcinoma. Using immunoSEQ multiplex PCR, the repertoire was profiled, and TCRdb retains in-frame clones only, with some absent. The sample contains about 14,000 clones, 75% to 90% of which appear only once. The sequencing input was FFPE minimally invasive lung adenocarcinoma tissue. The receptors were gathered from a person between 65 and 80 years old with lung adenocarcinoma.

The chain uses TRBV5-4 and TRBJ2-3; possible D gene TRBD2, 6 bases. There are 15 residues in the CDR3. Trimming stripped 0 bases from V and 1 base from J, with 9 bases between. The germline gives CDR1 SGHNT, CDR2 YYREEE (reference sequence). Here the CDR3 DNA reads TGTGCCAGCAGCTTGGCCAGGGAGGGCACAGATACGCAGTATTTT. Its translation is CASSLAREGTDTQYF.

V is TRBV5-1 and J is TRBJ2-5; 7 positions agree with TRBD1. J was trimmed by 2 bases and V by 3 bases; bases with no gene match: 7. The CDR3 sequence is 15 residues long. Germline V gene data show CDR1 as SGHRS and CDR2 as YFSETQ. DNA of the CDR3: TGCGCCAGCAGCTCCACAGGGGTCGGTCAAGAGACCCAGTACTTC. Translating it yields CASSSTGVGQETQYF.